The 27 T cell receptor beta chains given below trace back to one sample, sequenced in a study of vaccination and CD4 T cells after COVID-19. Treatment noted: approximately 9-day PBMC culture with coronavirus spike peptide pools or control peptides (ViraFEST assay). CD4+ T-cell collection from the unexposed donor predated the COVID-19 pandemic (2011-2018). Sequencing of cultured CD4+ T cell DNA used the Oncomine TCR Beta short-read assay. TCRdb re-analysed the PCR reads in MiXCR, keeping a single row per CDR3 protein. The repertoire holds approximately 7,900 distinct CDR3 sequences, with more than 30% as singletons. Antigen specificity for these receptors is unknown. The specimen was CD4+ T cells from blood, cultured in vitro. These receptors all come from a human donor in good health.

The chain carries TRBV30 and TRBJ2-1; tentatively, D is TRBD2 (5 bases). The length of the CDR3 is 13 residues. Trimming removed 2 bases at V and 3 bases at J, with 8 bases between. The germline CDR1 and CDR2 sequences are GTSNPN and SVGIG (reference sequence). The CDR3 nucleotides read TGTGCCTGGAGTACGGGAATCTACAATGAGCAGTTCTTC. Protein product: CAWSTGIYNEQFF.

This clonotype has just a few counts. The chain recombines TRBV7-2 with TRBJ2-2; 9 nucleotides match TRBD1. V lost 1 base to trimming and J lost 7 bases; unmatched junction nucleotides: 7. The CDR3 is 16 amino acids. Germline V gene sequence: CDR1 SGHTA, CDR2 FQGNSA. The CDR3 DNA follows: TGTGCCAGCAGCTTAGTGCCTACAGGGGGCAACGGGGAGCTGTTTTTT. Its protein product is CASSLVPTGGNGELFF.

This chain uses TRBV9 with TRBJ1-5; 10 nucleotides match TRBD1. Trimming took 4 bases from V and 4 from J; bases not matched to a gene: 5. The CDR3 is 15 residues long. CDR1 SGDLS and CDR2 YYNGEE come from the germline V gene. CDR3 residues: CASSRGQGINQPQHF. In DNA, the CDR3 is TGTGCCAGCAGCCGGGGACAGGGGATTAATCAGCCCCAGCATTTT.

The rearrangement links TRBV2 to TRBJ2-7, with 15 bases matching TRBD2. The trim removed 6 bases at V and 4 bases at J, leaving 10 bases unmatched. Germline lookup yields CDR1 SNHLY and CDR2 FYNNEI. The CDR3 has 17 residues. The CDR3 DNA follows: TGTGCCAGCAGATCCGGGACTAGCGGGAGGTTAAGTTACGAGCAGTACTTC. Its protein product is CASRSGTSGRLSYEQYF.

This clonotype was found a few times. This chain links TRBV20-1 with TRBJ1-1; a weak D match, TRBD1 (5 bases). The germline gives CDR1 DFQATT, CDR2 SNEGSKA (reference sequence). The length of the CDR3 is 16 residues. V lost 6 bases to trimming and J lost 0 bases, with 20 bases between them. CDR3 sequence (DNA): TGCAGTGCCACCAAGAGGCTAACACAGGTGAACACTGAAGCTTTCTTT. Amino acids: CSATKRLTQVNTEAFF.

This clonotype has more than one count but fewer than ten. CDR3 loop: CASSLIGAGGYTF. CDR3 DNA sequence: TGTGCCAGCAGTTTAATAGGGGCCGGAGGCTACACCTTC. The chain is built from TRBV28 and TRBJ1-2; D might be TRBD1 (5 bases). Germline CDR1 reads MDHEN; CDR2 reads SYDVKM. V was clipped by 2 bases and J by 8 bases, with 12 bases between them. The CDR3 is 13 amino acids.

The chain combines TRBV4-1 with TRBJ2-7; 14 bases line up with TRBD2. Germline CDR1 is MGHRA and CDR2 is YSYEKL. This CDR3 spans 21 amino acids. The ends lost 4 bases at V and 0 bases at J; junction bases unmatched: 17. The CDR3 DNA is TGCGCCAGCAGCCTCACCGGGCCGGGACTAGCGGGAGCTCACAGCTCCTACGAGCAGTACTTC. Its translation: CASSLTGPGLAGAHSSYEQYF.

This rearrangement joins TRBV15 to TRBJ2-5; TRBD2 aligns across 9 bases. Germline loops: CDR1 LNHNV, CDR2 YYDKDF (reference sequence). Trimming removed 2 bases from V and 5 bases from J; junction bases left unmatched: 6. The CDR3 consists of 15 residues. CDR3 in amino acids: CATSRLAGARETQYF. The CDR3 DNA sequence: TGTGCCACCAGCAGATTAGCGGGAGCGAGGGAGACCCAGTACTTC.

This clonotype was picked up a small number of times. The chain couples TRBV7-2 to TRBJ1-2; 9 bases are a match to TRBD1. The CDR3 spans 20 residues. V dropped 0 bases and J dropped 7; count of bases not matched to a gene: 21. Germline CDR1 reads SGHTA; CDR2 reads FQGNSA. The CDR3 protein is CASSLAAGQGSGGLGSGYTF. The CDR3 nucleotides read TGTGCCAGCAGCTTAGCGGCGGGACAGGGATCCGGCGGACTGGGCTCTGGCTACACCTTC.

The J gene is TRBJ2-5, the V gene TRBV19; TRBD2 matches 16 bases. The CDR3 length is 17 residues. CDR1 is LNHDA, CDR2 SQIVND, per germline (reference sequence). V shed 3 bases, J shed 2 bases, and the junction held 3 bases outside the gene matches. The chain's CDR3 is CASSMGLAGGRQETQYF. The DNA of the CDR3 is TGTGCCAGTAGTATGGGACTAGCGGGAGGGCGGCAAGAGACCCAGTACTTC.

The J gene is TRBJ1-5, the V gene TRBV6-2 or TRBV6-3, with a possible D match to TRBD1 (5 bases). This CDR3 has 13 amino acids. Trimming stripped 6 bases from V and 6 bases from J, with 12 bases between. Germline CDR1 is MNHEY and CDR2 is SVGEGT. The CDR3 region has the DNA TGTGCCAGCAGCCCCGGGGGAGTTCAGCCCCAGCATTTT. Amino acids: CASSPGGVQPQHF.

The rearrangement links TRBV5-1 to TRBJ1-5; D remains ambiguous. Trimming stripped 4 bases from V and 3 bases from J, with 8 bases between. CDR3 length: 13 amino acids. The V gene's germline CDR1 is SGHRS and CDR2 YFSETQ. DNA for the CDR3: TGCGCCAGCAGCCCCCTCTACAATCAGCCCCAGCATTTT. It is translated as CASSPLYNQPQHF. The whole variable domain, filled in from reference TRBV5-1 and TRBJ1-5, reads KAGVTQTPRYLIKTRGQQVTLSCSPISGHRSVSWYQQTPGQGLQFLFEYFSETQRNKGNFPGRFSGRQFSNSRSEMNVSTLELGDSALYLCASSPLYNQPQHFGDGTRLSIL.

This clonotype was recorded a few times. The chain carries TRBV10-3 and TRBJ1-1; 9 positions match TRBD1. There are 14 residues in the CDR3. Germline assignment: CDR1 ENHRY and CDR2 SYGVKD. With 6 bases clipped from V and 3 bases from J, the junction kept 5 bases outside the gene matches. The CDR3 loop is CAIRQTGGDTEAFF. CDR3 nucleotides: TGTGCCATCAGGCAGACAGGGGGGGACACTGAAGCTTTCTTT.

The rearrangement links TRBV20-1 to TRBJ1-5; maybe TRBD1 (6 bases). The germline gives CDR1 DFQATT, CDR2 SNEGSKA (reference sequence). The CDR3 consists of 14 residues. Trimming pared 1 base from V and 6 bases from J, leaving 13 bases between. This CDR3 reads CSARVGEGGQPQHF. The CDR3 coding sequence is TGCAGTGCTAGAGTAGGTGAAGGGGGTCAGCCCCAGCATTTT.

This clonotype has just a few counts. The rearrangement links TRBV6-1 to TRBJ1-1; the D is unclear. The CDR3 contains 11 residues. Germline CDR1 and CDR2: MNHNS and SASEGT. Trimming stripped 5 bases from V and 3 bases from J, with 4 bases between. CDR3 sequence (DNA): TGTGCCAGCAGTCCGGACACTGAAGCTTTCTTT. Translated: CASSPDTEAFF.

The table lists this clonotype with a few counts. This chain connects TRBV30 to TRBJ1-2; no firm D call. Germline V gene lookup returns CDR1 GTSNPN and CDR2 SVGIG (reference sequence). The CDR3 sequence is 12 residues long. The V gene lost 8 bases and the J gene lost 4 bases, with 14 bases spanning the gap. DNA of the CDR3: TGTGCCGGACGGTGGAGGTTCTATGGCTACACCTTC. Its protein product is CAGRWRFYGYTF.

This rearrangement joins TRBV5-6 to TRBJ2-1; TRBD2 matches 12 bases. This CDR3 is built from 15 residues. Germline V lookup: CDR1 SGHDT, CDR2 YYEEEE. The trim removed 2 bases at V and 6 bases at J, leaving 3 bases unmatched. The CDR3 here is CASSFLAGGVNEQFF. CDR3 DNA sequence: TGTGCCAGCAGCTTTCTAGCGGGAGGGGTCAATGAGCAGTTCTTC. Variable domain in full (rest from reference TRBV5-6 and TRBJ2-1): DAGVTQSPTHLIKTRGQQVTLRCSPKSGHDTVSWYQQALGQGPQFIFQYYEEEERQRGNFPDRFSGHQFPNYSSELNVNALLLGDSALYLCASSFLAGGVNEQFFGPGTRLTVL.

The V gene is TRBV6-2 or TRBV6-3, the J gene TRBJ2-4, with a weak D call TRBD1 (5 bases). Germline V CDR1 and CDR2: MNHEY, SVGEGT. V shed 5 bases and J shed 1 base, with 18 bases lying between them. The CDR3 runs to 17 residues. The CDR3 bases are TGTGCCAGCAGTCCCCTCGCAGGGAAGGGGGCCAAAAACATTCAGTACTTC. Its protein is CASSPLAGKGAKNIQYF.

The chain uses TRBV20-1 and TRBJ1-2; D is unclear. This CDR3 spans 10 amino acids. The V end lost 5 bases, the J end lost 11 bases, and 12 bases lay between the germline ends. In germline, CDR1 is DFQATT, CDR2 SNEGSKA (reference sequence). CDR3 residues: CSAEDVEYTF. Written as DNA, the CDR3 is TGCAGTGCTGAGGACGTGGAGTACACCTTC.

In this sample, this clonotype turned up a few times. Here the CDR3 DNA reads TGCAGTGCTAGAGAGGACGGGTACGAGCAGTACTTC. Amino acids: CSAREDGYEQYF. J is TRBJ2-7 and V is TRBV20-1; no reliable D call. Germline V gene lookup returns CDR1 DFQATT and CDR2 SNEGSKA (reference sequence). The CDR3 runs 12 residues. V was clipped by 0 bases and J by 4 bases, with 7 bases between them.

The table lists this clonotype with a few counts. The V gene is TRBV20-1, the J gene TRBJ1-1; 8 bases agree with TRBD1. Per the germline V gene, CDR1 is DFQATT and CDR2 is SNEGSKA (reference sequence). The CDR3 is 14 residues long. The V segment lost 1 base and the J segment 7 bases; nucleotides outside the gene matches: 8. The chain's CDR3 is CSARVRRGPGEAFF. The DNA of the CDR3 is TGCAGTGCTAGAGTCCGCAGGGGGCCGGGTGAAGCTTTCTTT.

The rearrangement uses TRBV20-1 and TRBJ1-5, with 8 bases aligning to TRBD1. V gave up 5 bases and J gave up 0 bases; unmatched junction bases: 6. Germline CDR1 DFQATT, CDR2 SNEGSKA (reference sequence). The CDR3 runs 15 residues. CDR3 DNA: TGCAGTGCTCAACCCGACAGGGGTAGCAATCAGCCCCAGCATTTT. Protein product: CSAQPDRGSNQPQHF.

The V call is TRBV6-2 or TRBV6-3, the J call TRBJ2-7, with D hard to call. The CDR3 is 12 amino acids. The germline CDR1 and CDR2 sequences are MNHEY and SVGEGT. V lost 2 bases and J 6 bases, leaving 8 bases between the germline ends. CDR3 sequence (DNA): TGTGCCAGCAGTTACCCCATTGGCGAGCAGTACTTC. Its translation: CASSYPIGEQYF.

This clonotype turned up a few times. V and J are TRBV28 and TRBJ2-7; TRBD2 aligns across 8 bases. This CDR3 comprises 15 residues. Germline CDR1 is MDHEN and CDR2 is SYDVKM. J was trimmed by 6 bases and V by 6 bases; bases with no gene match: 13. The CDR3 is CASRDWTGGYSEQYF. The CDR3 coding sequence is TGTGCCAGCAGAGACTGGACGGGGGGGTATAGCGAGCAGTACTTC.

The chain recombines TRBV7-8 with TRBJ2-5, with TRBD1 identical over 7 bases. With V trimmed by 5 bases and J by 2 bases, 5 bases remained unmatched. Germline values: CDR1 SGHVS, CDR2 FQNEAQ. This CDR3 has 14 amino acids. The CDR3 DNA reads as TGTGCCAGCAGCCAGACAGGGCCTCAAGAGACCCAGTACTTC. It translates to CASSQTGPQETQYF. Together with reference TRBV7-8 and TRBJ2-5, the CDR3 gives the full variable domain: GAGVSQSPRYKVAKRGQDVALRCDPISGHVSLFWYQQALGQGPEFLTYFQNEAQLDKSGLPSDRFFAERPEGSVSTLKIQRTQQEDSAVYLCASSQTGPQETQYFGPGTRLLVL.

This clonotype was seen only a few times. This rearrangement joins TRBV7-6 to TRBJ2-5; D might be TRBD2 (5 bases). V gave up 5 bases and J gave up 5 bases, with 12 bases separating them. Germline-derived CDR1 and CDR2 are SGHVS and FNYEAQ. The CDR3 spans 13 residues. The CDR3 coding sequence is TGTGCCAGCAGCACCGGACTCGGCGAGACCCAGTACTTC. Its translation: CASSTGLGETQYF.

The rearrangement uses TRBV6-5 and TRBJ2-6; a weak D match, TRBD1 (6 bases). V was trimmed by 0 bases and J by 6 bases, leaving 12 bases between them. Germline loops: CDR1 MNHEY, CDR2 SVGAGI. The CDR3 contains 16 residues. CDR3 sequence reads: CASSYSRGLKANVLTF. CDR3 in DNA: TGTGCCAGCAGTTACTCCAGGGGCCTTAAGGCCAACGTCCTGACTTTC.